These 8 T cell receptor beta chains were all obtained from the same sample, sequenced in a study of HIV-infected patients and healthy controls. TCRdb itself ran the 5' RACE reads through MiXCR, one entry per CDR3 protein. This sample has more than 15,000 distinct CDR3 sequences, with roughly a fifth found just once. Sequenced sample: CD8+ T cells from blood. Receptors originate from a human donor in good health.

This chain uses TRBV6-6 with TRBJ2-3; a weak D match, TRBD2 (5 bases). This CDR3 is 16 amino acids long. The V end was cut by 10 bases, the J end by 0 bases, with 20 bases between. The germline CDR1 and CDR2 sequences are MNHNY and SVGAGI (reference sequence). This CDR3 reads CATLPLGETSTDTQYF. The CDR3 DNA reads TGTGCCACACTTCCCCTCGGGGAGACGAGCACAGATACGCAGTATTTT.

As concerns this clonotype: Given a much more abundant clone one base away, this may be a read error. V usage is TRBV12-3 or TRBV12-4 and J usage is TRBJ1-1; D unclear. CDR3 length: 12 residues. CDR3 sequence: CVSSPRQDEAFF. CDR3 in DNA: TGTGTCAGCAGTCCCAGGCAAGATGAAGCTTTCTTT.

There are a few counts of this clonotype. The CDR3: CASSFSTDTQYF. CDR3 nucleotide sequence: TGTGCCAGCAGCTTCAGCACAGATACGCAGTATTTT. The chain uses TRBV7-9 and TRBJ2-3, with D hard to call. V gave up 3 bases and J gave up 0 bases, with 1 base separating them. CDR1 and CDR2 (germline): SEHNR, FQNEAQ (reference sequence). The CDR3 has 12 amino acids. Complete variable domain (other parts from reference TRBV7-9 and TRBJ2-3): DTGVSQNPRHKITKRGQNVTFRCDPISEHNRLYWYRQTLGQGPEFLTYFQNEAQLEKSRLLSDRFSAERPKGSFSTLEIQRTEQGDSAMYLCASSFSTDTQYFGPGTRLTVL.

This clonotype was counted a few times. The J gene is TRBJ2-1, the V gene TRBV9; 13 nucleotides line up with TRBD2. The V gene end was trimmed by 4 bases and the J gene end by 5 bases; junction bases not matched to a gene: 3. Germline values: CDR1 SGDLS, CDR2 YYNGEE. This CDR3 contains 15 residues. The CDR3 sequence: CASSQGLAGNNEQFF. CDR3 coding DNA: TGTGCCAGCAGCCAGGGACTAGCGGGGAACAATGAGCAGTTCTTC.

The J gene is TRBJ2-1, the V gene TRBV29-1, with 8 bases identical to TRBD1. Losses at the gene ends were 4 bases for V and 2 bases for J; bases not matched to a gene: 19. The CDR3 contains 19 residues. The germline gives CDR1 SQVTM, CDR2 ANQGSEA. CDR3 residues: CSVAYTGTGGGWPYNEQFF. The CDR3 bases are TGCAGCGTTGCCTACACCGGGACAGGTGGCGGGTGGCCCTACAATGAGCAGTTCTTC.

This clonotype has ten or more counts. CDR3 sequence reads: CASSLGRTNEETQYF. CDR3 in DNA: TGTGCCAGCAGCTTAGGGAGGACAAATGAAGAGACCCAGTACTTC. The J gene is TRBJ2-5, the V gene TRBV7-9, with D perhaps matching TRBD1 or TRBD2 (5 bases each). Between the trimmed V and J ends, which lost 1 base and 3 bases, there was a span of 12 bases. The germline V gene has CDR1 SEHNR and CDR2 FQNEAQ (reference sequence). This CDR3 is 15 amino acids long.

This clonotype was observed at least ten times. The chain recombines TRBV6-5 with TRBJ2-7; a weak D match, TRBD1 (6 bases). The CDR3 runs to 15 residues. The ends were cut back, 2 bases at V and 2 bases at J, with 13 bases in the middle. CDR1 and CDR2 from the germline V gene are MNHEY and SVGAGI. The CDR3 sequence is CASSYTDSSPYEQYF. CDR3 nucleotides: TGTGCCAGCAGTTACACGGACAGTTCCCCCTACGAGCAGTACTTC.

The rearrangement uses TRBV13 and TRBJ1-1, with a tentative D call TRBD1 (5 bases). This CDR3 contains 14 residues. CDR1 is PRHDT and CDR2 is FYEKMQ in the germline V gene (reference sequence). Trimming removed 3 bases at V and 5 bases at J, with 13 bases between. The CDR3 DNA reads as TGTGCCAGCAGCTTTTGGGGGTCGGGAACTGAAGCTTTCTTT. Its protein product is CASSFWGSGTEAFF.